Listed here are 6 T cell receptor beta chains from one sample, sequenced in a study of blood T cell repertoires in COVID-19. Profiling relied on immunoSEQ multiplex PCR, and the TCRdb table lists in-frame clones only, not all of them. The sample contains 100,000 to 150,000 clones, approximately 83% of which appear only once. Specimen: peripheral blood. These receptor sequences come from a man in his sixties with acute or convalescent COVID-19.

This chain connects TRBV28 to TRBJ1-2; perhaps TRBD1 as D (6 bases). The V end was cut by 6 bases, the J end by 5 bases, with 16 bases between. Germline CDR1 reads MDHEN; CDR2 reads SYDVKM. CDR3 length: 14 residues. The CDR3 DNA reads as TGTGCCAGCAGCCGACAGGAACGGTTATATGGCTACACCTTC. It is translated as CASSRQERLYGYTF.

Here the CDR3 reads CASSPLAGLNTQYF. Written as DNA, the CDR3 is TGTGCCAGCAGTCCATTAGCGGGTCTCAATACGCAGTATTTT. This rearrangement joins TRBV27 to TRBJ2-3; 7 bases map to TRBD2. Unmatched junction bases numbered 9, after V lost 5 bases and J lost 7 bases. Germline lookup yields CDR1 MNHEY and CDR2 SMNVEV (reference sequence). The length of the CDR3 is 14 residues.

The CDR3 nucleotides are TGTGCCAGCAGCTTGACAGCTAGCTACACTGAAGCTTTCTTT. Its protein is CASSLTASYTEAFF. The chain has TRBV5-4 and TRBJ1-1, with unresolved D. Germline lookup yields CDR1 SGHNT and CDR2 YYREEE (reference sequence). Trimming removed 1 base at V and 3 bases at J, with 10 bases between. The CDR3 totals 14 residues.

The gene calls are TRBV5-4 and TRBJ2-7; 8 bases fit TRBD2. V lost 4 bases to trimming and J lost 2 bases; unmatched junction nucleotides: 5. Germline V CDR1 and CDR2: SGHNT, YYREEE (reference sequence). The CDR3 runs to 14 residues. CDR3: CASSRSGNAYEQYF. The CDR3 DNA is TGTGCCAGCAGCCGTAGCGGGAACGCCTACGAGCAGTACTTC.

The J gene is TRBJ1-5, the V gene TRBV19; 9 bases align to TRBD1. The ends lost 4 bases at V and 6 bases at J; junction bases unmatched: 13. Germline-derived CDR1 and CDR2 are LNHDA and SQIVND (reference sequence). CDR3 length equals 17 residues. Here the CDR3 DNA reads TGTGCCAGTAGTAGGACAGGGGTACGGGTCGGCGGTCAGCCCCAGCATTTT. Translating it yields CASSRTGVRVGGQPQHF.

The rearrangement links TRBV7-6 to TRBJ2-7; 7 bases fit TRBD1. Germline V lookup: CDR1 SGHVS, CDR2 FNYEAQ. This CDR3 is built from 13 residues. After removal of 4 bases from V and 3 bases from J, the junction contained 3 bases not matched to a gene. The CDR3 sequence: CASSSGQIYEQYF. CDR3 bases: TGTGCCAGCAGCTCGGGACAGATCTACGAGCAGTACTTC.